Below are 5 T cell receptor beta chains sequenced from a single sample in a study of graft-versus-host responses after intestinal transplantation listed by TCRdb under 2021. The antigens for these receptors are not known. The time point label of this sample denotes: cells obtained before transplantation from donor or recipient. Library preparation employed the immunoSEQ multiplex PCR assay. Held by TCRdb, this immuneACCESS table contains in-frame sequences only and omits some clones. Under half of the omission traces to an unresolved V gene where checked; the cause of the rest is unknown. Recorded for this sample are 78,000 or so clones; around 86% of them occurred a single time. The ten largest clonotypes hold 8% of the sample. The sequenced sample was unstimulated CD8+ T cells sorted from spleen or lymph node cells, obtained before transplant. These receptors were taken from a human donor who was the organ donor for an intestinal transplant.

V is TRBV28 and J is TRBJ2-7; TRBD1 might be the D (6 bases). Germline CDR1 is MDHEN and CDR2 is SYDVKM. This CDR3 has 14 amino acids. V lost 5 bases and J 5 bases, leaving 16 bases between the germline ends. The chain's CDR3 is CASSTPGVFHEQYF. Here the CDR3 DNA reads TGTGCCAGCAGTACCCCAGGGGTTTTCCACGAGCAGTACTTC.

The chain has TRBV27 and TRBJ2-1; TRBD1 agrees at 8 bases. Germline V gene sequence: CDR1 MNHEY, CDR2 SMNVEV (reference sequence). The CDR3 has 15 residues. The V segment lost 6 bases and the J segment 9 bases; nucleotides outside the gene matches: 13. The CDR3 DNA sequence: TGTGCCAGCAGCCTGGGGCAGGGGGCGCCGGGTGAGCAGTTCTTC. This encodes CASSLGQGAPGEQFF.

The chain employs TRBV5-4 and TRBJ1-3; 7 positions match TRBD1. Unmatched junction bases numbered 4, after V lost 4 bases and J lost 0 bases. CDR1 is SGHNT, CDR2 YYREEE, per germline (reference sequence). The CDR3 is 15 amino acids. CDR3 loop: CASSMDRNSGNTIYF. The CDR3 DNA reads TGTGCCAGCAGCATGGACAGGAACTCTGGAAACACCATATATTTT.

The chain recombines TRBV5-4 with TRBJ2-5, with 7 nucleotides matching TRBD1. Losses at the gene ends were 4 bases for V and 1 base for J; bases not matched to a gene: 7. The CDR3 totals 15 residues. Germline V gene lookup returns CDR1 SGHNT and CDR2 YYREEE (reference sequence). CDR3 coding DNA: TGTGCCAGCAGCACCAGACAGGGTTCCCAAGAGACCCAGTACTTC. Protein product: CASSTRQGSQETQYF.

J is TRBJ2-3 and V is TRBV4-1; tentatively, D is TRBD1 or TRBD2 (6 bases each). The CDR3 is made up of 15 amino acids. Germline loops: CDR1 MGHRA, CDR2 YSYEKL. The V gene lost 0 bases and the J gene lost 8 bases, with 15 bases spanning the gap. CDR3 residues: CASSQERDTFFTQYF. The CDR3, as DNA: TGCGCCAGCAGCCAAGAGCGGGACACCTTCTTTACGCAGTATTTT.